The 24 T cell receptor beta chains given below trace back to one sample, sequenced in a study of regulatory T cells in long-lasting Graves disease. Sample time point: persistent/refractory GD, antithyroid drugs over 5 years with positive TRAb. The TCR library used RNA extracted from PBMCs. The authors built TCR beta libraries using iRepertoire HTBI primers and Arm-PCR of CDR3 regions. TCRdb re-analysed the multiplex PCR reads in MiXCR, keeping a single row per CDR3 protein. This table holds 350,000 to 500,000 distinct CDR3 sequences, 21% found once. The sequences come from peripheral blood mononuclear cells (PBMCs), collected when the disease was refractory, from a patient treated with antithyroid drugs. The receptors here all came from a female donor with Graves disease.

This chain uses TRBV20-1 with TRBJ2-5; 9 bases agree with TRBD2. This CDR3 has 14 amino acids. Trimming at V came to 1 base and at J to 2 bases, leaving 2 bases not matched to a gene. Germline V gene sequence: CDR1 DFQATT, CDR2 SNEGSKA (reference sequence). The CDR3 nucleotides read TGCAGTGCTAGAGTGGCGGGAGGGCAAGAGACCCAGTACTTC. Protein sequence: CSARVAGGQETQYF.

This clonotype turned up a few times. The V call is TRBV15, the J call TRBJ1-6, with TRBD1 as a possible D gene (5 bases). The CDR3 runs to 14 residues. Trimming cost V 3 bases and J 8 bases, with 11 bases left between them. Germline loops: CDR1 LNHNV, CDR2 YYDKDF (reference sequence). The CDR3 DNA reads TGTGCCACCAGCAGTGGGATGGGGGATTCACCCCTCCACTTT. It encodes CATSSGMGDSPLHF.

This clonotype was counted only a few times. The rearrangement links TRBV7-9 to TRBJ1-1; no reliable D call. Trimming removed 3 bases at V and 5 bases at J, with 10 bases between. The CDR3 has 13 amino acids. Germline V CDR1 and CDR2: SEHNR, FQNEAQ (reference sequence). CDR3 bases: TGTGCCAGCAGCTTCAAAAGGGCGACTGAAGCTTTCTTT. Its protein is CASSFKRATEAFF.

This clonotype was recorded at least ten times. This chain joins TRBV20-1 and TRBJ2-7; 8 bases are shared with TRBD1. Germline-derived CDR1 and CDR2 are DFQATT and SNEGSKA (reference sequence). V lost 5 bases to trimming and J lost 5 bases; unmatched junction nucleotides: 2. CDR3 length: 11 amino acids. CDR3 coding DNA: TGCAGTGCTGTACAGGGGGACGAGCAGTACTTC. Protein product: CSAVQGDEQYF.

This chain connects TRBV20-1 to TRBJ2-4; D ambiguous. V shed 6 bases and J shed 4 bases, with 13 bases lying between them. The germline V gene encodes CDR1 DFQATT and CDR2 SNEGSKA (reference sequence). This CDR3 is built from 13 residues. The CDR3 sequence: CSAPRHEKNIQYF. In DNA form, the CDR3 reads TGCAGTGCCCCCCGGCATGAAAAAAACATTCAGTACTTC.

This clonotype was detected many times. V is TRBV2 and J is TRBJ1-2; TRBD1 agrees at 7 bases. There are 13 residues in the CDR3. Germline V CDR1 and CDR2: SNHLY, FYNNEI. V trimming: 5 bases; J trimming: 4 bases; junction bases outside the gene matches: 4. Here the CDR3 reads CASSPGTAYGYTF. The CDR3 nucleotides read TGTGCCAGCAGTCCCGGGACAGCCTATGGCTACACCTTC.

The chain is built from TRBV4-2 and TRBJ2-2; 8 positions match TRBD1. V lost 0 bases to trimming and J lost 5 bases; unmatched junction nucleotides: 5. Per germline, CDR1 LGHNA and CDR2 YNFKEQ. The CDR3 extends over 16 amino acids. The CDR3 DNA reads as TGTGCCAGCAGCCAAGAAAGACAGGGGAGGACCGGGGAGCTGTTTTTT. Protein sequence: CASSQERQGRTGELFF.

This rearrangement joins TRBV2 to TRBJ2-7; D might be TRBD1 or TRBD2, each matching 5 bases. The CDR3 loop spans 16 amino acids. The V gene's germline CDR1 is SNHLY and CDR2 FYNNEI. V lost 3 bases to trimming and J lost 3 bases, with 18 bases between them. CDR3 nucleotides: TGTGCCAGCAGTGATTCTTGGGGGACGACCGACTACGAGCAGTACTTC. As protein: CASSDSWGTTDYEQYF.

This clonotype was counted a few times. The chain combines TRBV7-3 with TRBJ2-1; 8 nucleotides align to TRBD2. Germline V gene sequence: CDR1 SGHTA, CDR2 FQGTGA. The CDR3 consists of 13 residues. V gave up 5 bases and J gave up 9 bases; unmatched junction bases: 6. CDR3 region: CASSPGGGLEQFF. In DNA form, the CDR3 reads TGTGCCAGCAGCCCGGGAGGGGGTCTTGAGCAGTTCTTC.

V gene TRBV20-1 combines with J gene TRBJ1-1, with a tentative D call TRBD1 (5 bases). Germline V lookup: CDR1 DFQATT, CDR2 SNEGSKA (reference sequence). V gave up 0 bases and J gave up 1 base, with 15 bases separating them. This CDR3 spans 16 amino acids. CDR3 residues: CSARDLGVGWNTEAFF. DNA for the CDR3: TGCAGTGCTAGAGATTTGGGGGTCGGGTGGAACACTGAAGCTTTCTTT.

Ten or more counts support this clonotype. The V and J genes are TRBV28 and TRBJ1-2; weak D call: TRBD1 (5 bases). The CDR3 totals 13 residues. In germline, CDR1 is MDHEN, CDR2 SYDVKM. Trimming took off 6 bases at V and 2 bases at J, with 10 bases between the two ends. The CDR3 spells CASRPRGNYGYTF. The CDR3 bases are TGTGCCAGCAGACCCCGGGGGAACTATGGCTACACCTTC.

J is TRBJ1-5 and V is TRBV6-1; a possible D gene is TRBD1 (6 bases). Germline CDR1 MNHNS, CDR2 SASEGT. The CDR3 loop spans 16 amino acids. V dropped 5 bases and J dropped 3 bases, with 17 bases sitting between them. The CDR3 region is CASSPPTGGPNQPQHF. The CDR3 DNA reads TGTGCCAGCAGTCCCCCGACAGGCGGGCCCAATCAGCCCCAGCATTTT.

In DNA, the CDR3 is TGTGCCAGTAGTATAGAGGGCTCATGGCAGCCCCAGCATTTT. Protein product: CASSIEGSWQPQHF. The chain uses TRBV19 and TRBJ1-5; D uncertain. CDR3 length equals 14 residues. Germline V gene sequence: CDR1 LNHDA, CDR2 SQIVND (reference sequence). V was shortened by 0 bases and J by 7 bases, with 10 bases between the two germline ends.

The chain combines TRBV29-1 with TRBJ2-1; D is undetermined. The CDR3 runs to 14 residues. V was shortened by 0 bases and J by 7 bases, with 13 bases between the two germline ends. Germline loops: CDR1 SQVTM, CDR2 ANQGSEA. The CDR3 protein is CSVEDGHSRNEQFF. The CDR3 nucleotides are TGCAGCGTTGAAGACGGTCATTCGAGGAATGAGCAGTTCTTC.

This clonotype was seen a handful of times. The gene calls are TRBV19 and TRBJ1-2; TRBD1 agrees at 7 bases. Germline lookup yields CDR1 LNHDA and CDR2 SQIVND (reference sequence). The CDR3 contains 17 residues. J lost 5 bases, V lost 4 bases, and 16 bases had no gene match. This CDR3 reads CASSTLQGLVSTYGYTF. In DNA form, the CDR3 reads TGTGCCAGTAGTACCCTACAGGGGTTGGTTTCCACATATGGCTACACCTTC.

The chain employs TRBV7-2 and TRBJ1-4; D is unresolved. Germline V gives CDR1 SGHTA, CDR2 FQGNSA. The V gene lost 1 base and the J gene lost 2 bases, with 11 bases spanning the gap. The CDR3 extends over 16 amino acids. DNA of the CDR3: TGTGCCAGCAGCTTAGACCTAATGGGCACTAATGAAAAACTGTTTTTT. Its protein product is CASSLDLMGTNEKLFF.

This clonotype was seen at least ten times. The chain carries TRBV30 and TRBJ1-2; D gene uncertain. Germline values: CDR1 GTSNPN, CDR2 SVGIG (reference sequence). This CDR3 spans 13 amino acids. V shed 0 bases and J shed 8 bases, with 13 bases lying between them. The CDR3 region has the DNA TGTGCCTGGAGTGTAGGTGGGCAAGGCGGCTACACCTTC. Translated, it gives CAWSVGGQGGYTF. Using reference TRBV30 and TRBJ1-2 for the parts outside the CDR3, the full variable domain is SQTIHQWPATLVQPVGSPLSLECTVEGTSNPNLYWYRQAAGRGLQLLFYSVGIGQISSEVPQNLSASRPQDRQFILSSKKLLLSDSGFYLCAWSVGGQGGYTFGSGTRLTVV.

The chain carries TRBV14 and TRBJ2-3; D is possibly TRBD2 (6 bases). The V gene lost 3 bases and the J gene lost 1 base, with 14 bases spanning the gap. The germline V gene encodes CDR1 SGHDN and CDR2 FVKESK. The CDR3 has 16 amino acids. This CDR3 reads CASSQDSSVGTDTQYF. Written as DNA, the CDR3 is TGTGCCAGCAGCCAGGACTCTAGCGTTGGCACAGATACGCAGTATTTT.

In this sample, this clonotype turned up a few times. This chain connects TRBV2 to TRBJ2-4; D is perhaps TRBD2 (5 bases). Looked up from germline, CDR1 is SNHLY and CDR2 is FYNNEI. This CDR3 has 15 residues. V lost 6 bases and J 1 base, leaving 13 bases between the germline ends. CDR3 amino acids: CASSWTPGAKNIQYF. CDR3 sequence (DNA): TGTGCCAGCAGCTGGACTCCGGGGGCCAAAAACATTCAGTACTTC.

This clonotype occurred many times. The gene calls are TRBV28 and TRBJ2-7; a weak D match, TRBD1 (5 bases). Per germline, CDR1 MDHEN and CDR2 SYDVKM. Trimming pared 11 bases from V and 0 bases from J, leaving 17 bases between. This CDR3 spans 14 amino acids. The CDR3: CASSQGWFSYEQYF. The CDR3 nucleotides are TGTGCCTCATCGCAGGGCTGGTTCTCCTACGAGCAGTACTTC.

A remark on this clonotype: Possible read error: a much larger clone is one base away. The CDR3, as DNA: TGTGCCTGGGTGGCGGGAGGGCCCCGCCGGGAGCTGTTTTTT. Amino acid sequence: CAWVAGGPRRELFF. The rearrangement joins TRBV30 to TRBJ2-2; 9 nucleotides line up with TRBD2. Germline V gene data show CDR1 as GTSNPN and CDR2 as SVGIG (reference sequence). J was trimmed by 9 bases and V by 5 bases; bases with no gene match: 10. The CDR3 covers 14 residues.

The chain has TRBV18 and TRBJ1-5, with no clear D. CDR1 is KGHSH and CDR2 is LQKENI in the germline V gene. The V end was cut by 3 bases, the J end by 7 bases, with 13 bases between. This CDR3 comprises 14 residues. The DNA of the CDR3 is TGTGCCAGCTCACCGAGTATAGGGCCCCAGCCCCAGCATTTT. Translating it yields CASSPSIGPQPQHF.

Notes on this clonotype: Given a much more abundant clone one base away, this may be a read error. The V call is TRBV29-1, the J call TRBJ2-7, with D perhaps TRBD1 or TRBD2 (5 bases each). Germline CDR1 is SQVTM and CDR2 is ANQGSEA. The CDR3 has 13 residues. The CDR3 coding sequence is TGCGGCGTTGAGACCAGGGAGTCCTACGAGCAGTACTTC. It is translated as CGVETRESYEQYF.

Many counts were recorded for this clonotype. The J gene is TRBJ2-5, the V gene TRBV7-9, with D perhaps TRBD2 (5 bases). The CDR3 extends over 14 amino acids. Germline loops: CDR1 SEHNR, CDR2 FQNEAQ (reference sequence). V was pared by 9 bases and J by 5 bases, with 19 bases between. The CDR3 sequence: CASPPRGSAETQYF. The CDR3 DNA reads TGTGCCAGTCCCCCTCGAGGGAGCGCGGAGACCCAGTACTTC. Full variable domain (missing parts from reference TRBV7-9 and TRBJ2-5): DTGVSQNPRHKITKRGQNVTFRCDPISEHNRLYWYRQTLGQGPEFLTYFQNEAQLEKSRLLSDRFSAERPKGSFSTLEIQRTEQGDSAMYLCASPPRGSAETQYFGPGTRLLVL.